The 10 T cell receptor beta chains presented below share a single source sample, sequenced in a study of Graves' ophthalmopathy and Graves' hyperthyroidism. From RNA, the CDR3 regions of TCR beta chains were amplified and sequenced. The library came from an HTBI-primed first-round RT-PCR and a second-round multiplex PCR. In TCRdb, the multiplex PCR reads were re-called with MiXCR into one record per CDR3 protein. The table lists more than 1,000,000 distinct CDR3 sequences, about two fifths of them singletons. Material: peripheral blood or thyroid tissue (not recorded which). These receptors came from an adult man with Graves' hyperthyroidism.

To note about this clonotype: A much bigger clone sits one base away, suggesting this may be a read error. No conserved phenylalanine or tryptophan ends this CDR3, so it is likely a read error. The J gene is TRBJ1-1, the V gene TRBV12-3 or TRBV12-4; D perhaps matches TRBD1 (6 bases). The CDR3 loop spans 16 amino acids. Trimming removed 6 bases at V and 1 base at J, with 18 bases between. The CDR3 nucleotides read TGTGCCAGCAGCCGTACGCTAGGGGGGGCGAACACTGAAGCTTTCTCT. Translated: CASSRTLGGANTEAFS.

A remark on this clonotype: A much larger clone is a single base away; this may be a read error. This chain links TRBV2 with TRBJ2-2; D gene unclear. This CDR3 is built from 9 residues. The V gene's germline CDR1 is SNHLY and CDR2 FYNNEI. The CDR3, as DNA: TGTGCCAGCACCAGGGAGCTGTTTTTT. Translating gives CASTRELFF.

As for this clonotype: This could be a read error, since a much larger clone is one nucleotide away. The genes are TRBV20-1 and TRBJ2-5; no clear D gene. Germline values: CDR1 DFQATT, CDR2 SNEGSKA (reference sequence). The CDR3 has 12 amino acids. The V end was cut by 0 bases, the J end by 4 bases, with 6 bases between. For the CDR3, the DNA is TGCAGTGCTAGAGATGTTCGAGAGACCCAGTACTTC. Translation: CSARDVRETQYF.

This clonotype has at least ten counts. The chain combines TRBV7-2 with TRBJ1-5, with D possibly being TRBD1 (5 bases). V was trimmed by 5 bases and J by 2 bases, leaving 10 bases between them. The germline gives CDR1 SGHTA, CDR2 FQGNSA. The CDR3 sequence is 14 residues long. The CDR3 bases are TGTGCCAGCAGCCGGGGGGGTGGCAATCAGCCCCAGCATTTT. As protein: CASSRGGGNQPQHF.

This clonotype appeared a few times. This chain uses TRBV11-1 with TRBJ2-7; 12 bases are a match to TRBD2. The V and J ends lost 2 bases and 6 bases, in that order; junction bases with no gene match: 5. There are 15 residues in the CDR3. Per germline, CDR1 SGHAT and CDR2 FQDESV (reference sequence). The CDR3 bases are TGTGCCAGCAGCTTATCGACTAGCGGGAGAGGCGAGCAGTACTTC. Amino acid sequence: CASSLSTSGRGEQYF.

This clonotype was found many times. CDR3 bases: TGTGCCACCAGTGAAAAAGATACGCAGTATTTT. This encodes CATSEKDTQYF. This chain links TRBV24-1 with TRBJ2-3; D gene unclear. V dropped 4 bases and J dropped 5 bases, with 3 bases sitting between them. The CDR3 is made up of 11 amino acids. Germline V lookup: CDR1 KGHDR, CDR2 SFDVKD.

The gene calls are TRBV27 and TRBJ2-5; 8 bases are a match to TRBD1. This CDR3 comprises 15 residues. Germline lookup yields CDR1 MNHEY and CDR2 SMNVEV (reference sequence). The V gene end was trimmed by 7 bases and the J gene end by 7 bases; junction bases not matched to a gene: 14. For the CDR3, the DNA is TGTGCCAGCAATGCCGGGACAGGATCACAGGGGACCCAGTACTTC. This translates into CASNAGTGSQGTQYF.

The genes are TRBV19 and TRBJ2-7; maybe TRBD1 (6 bases). The germline V gene has CDR1 LNHDA and CDR2 SQIVND (reference sequence). V dropped 3 bases and J dropped 6 bases, with 12 bases sitting between them. CDR3 length: 13 amino acids. CDR3 nucleotides: TGTGCCAGTAGTATCAGGGGAGTTGGCGAGCAGTACTTC. This sequence encodes CASSIRGVGEQYF.

The gene calls are TRBV2 and TRBJ2-3; 7 bases are a match to TRBD2. In germline, CDR1 is SNHLY, CDR2 FYNNEI. This CDR3 comprises 13 residues. The J segment lost 2 bases and the V segment lost 6 bases, leaving 2 bases of the junction unmatched. The CDR3 region is CASRGGTTDTQYF. CDR3 in DNA: TGTGCCAGCAGGGGGGGGACCACAGATACGCAGTATTTT. Together with reference TRBV2 and TRBJ2-3, the CDR3 gives the full variable domain: EPEVTQTPSHQVTQMGQEVILRCVPISNHLYFYWYRQILGQKVEFLVSFYNNEISEKSEIFDDQFSVERPDGSNFTLKIRSTKLEDSAMYFCASRGGTTDTQYFGPGTRLTVL.

This clonotype was counted a few times. V is TRBV5-4 and J is TRBJ1-6, with a possible D match to TRBD1 (5 bases). The CDR3 runs to 14 residues. CDR1 is SGHNT, CDR2 YYREEE, per germline (reference sequence). Trimming removed 0 bases at V and 6 bases at J, with 7 bases between. The CDR3: CASSLAGFNSPLHF. The CDR3 DNA is TGTGCCAGCAGCTTGGCAGGGTTTAATTCACCCCTCCACTTT.